The 20 T cell receptor beta chains below come from one sample, sequenced in a study of T cell repertoires in cytomegalovirus infection. A single record per CDR3 protein comes from TCRdb applying MiXCR to the reads. The data contain fewer than 300,000 distinct CDR3 sequences, more than 20% of them singletons. Sequencing was performed on PBMCs. All receptors come from a human donor in good health (CMV status not recorded). Some clones in this sample may be carry-over from other donors' samples.

This clonotype appeared many times. The chain has TRBV7-8 and TRBJ2-1, with D uncertain. Germline V gene sequence: CDR1 SGHVS, CDR2 FQNEAQ. V was trimmed by 4 bases and J by 9 bases, leaving 13 bases between them. This CDR3 is 13 amino acids long. CDR3 DNA: TGTGCCAGCAGCTCGCTTGGGGTGGGTGAGCAGTTCTTC. Translating gives CASSSLGVGEQFF.

This clonotype was counted a few times. The chain's CDR3 is CASSYSVPGTAYGYTF. CDR3 coding DNA: TGTGCCAGCAGTTACTCGGTCCCCGGGACAGCCTATGGCTACACCTTC. This chain connects TRBV6-5 to TRBJ1-2; TRBD1 agrees at 7 bases. Germline V lookup: CDR1 MNHEY, CDR2 SVGAGI. This CDR3 region has 16 residues. J was trimmed by 4 bases and V by 0 bases; bases with no gene match: 8.

This clonotype was recorded at least ten times. J is TRBJ1-1 and V is TRBV7-2; unclear D gene. The germline gives CDR1 SGHTA, CDR2 FQGNSA. V lost 5 bases to trimming and J lost 1 base, with 14 bases between them. This CDR3 is built from 15 residues. DNA of the CDR3: TGTGCCAGCAGCCTACCGGGGTGGCCGAACACTGAAGCTTTCTTT. Translation: CASSLPGWPNTEAFF.

The chain recombines TRBV7-3 with TRBJ2-2; TRBD1 is a possible D gene (5 bases). Trimming shortened V by 5 bases and J by 7 bases, and 11 bases separated the two germline ends. This CDR3 region has 13 residues. The germline V gene encodes CDR1 SGHTA and CDR2 FQGTGA. The DNA for the CDR3 is TGTGCCAGCAGCCCCCAGGGTATCGGGGAGCTGTTTTTT. Protein sequence: CASSPQGIGELFF. Full variable domain (outside the CDR3, taken from reference TRBV7-3 and TRBJ2-2): GAGVSQTPSNKVTEKGKYVELRCDPISGHTALYWYRQSLGQGPEFLIYFQGTGAADDSGLPNDRFFAVRPEGSVSTLKIQRTERGDSAVYLCASSPQGIGELFFGEGSRLTVL.

The chain carries TRBV5-4 and TRBJ2-3, with 7 bases lining up with TRBD2. Germline-derived CDR1 and CDR2 are SGHNT and YYREEE (reference sequence). The ends lost 3 bases at V and 0 bases at J; junction bases unmatched: 1. CDR3 length: 14 amino acids. CDR3 sequence reads: CASSWRGSTDTQYF. The CDR3 nucleotides read TGTGCCAGCAGCTGGCGGGGGAGCACAGATACGCAGTATTTT.

The rearrangement joins TRBV14 to TRBJ1-6; D is undetermined. Germline CDR1 reads SGHDN; CDR2 reads FVKESK. CDR3 length: 15 residues. The V and J ends lost 4 bases and 7 bases respectively, with 14 bases between them. CDR3 DNA: TGTGCCAGCAGCCGCGACCCGGGTGGAAATTCACCCCTCCACTTT. The encoded protein is CASSRDPGGNSPLHF.

The chain joins TRBV7-2 to TRBJ1-5; tentatively, D is TRBD1 (6 bases). Trimming took off 5 bases at V and 6 bases at J, with 17 bases between the two ends. This CDR3 is built from 15 residues. The germline gives CDR1 SGHTA, CDR2 FQGNSA. In DNA form, the CDR3 reads TGTGCCAGCAGCCCCTGGGGGGGCGCGACTCAGCCCCAGCATTTT. Its translation: CASSPWGGATQPQHF.

This clonotype was seen a handful of times. Here the CDR3 DNA reads TGTGCCATCAGGGGGGGCCCAGGCCGCACAGATACGCAGTATTTT. Amino acids: CAIRGGPGRTDTQYF. The chain uses TRBV10-3 and TRBJ2-3; the D gene could be TRBD1 or TRBD2 (6 bases each). CDR1 is ENHRY and CDR2 is SYGVKD in the germline V gene. The CDR3 covers 15 residues. The V and J ends lost 6 bases and 1 base respectively, with 14 bases between them.

The table lists this clonotype with a few counts. The chain combines TRBV19 with TRBJ2-2; D is ambiguous. Looked up from germline, CDR1 is LNHDA and CDR2 is SQIVND (reference sequence). CDR3 length: 14 residues. V lost 4 bases and J 1 base, leaving 7 bases between the germline ends. This chain's CDR3 is CASSKGQNTGELFF. The DNA of the CDR3 is TGTGCCAGTAGTAAAGGGCAGAACACCGGGGAGCTGTTTTTT. The complete variable domain, with remaining parts taken from reference TRBV19 and TRBJ2-2, reads DGGITQSPKYLFRKEGQNVTLSCEQNLNHDAMYWYRQDPGQGLRLIYYSQIVNDFQKGDIAEGYSVSREKKESFPLTVTSAQKNPTAFYLCASSKGQNTGELFFGEGSRLTVL.

The genes are TRBV30 and TRBJ1-3; a possible D gene is TRBD1 (6 bases). The CDR3 is made up of 14 amino acids. The V and J ends lost 2 bases and 0 bases respectively, with 8 bases between them. CDR1 is GTSNPN, CDR2 SVGIG, per germline (reference sequence). In nucleotides, the CDR3 is TGTGCCTGGAGTCGGACAGACTCTGGAAACACCATATATTTT. Translating it yields CAWSRTDSGNTIYF.

The table lists this clonotype with a few counts. In nucleotides, the CDR3 is TGCGCCAGCAGCCAAGGCGGGAGGACCTACAATGAGCAGTTCTTC. It translates to CASSQGGRTYNEQFF. This sequence joins TRBV4-3 and TRBJ2-1; 8 nucleotides match TRBD2. The length of the CDR3 is 15 residues. CDR1 is LGHNA, CDR2 YSLEER, per germline. Trimming took 1 base from V and 2 from J; bases not matched to a gene: 1.

The V and J genes are TRBV4-1 and TRBJ2-5; D gene ambiguous. The germline CDR1 and CDR2 sequences are MGHRA and YSYEKL. V was clipped by 1 base and J by 1 base, with 4 bases between them. CDR3 length equals 13 residues. CDR3 region: CASSQVLQETQYF. The CDR3 coding sequence is TGCGCCAGCAGCCAAGTCCTCCAAGAGACCCAGTACTTC.

This clonotype was detected only a few times. CDR3 sequence reads: CASSSGLLAYNEQFF. CDR3 DNA sequence: TGTGCCAGCAGTTCCGGACTTCTAGCCTACAATGAGCAGTTCTTC. V gene TRBV11-2 combines with J gene TRBJ2-1, with D maybe TRBD2 (5 bases). Trimming stripped 6 bases from V and 2 bases from J, with 14 bases between. This CDR3 contains 15 residues. Germline CDR1 reads SGHAT; CDR2 reads FQNNGV.

The chain links TRBV7-2 to TRBJ2-5; 13 bases fit TRBD2. Per germline, CDR1 SGHTA and CDR2 FQGNSA. This CDR3 region has 17 residues. With V trimmed by 3 bases and J by 4 bases, 8 bases remained unmatched. The DNA for the CDR3 is TGTGCCAGCAGCTTCCGACTAGCGGGAGGCCGGGGAGAGACCCAGTACTTC. This encodes CASSFRLAGGRGETQYF. Combining the CDR3 with reference TRBV7-2 and TRBJ2-5 gives the whole variable domain GAGVSQSPSNKVTEKGKDVELRCDPISGHTALYWYRQSLGQGLEFLIYFQGNSAPDKSGLPSDRFSAERTGGSVSTLTIQRTQQEDSAVYLCASSFRLAGGRGETQYFGPGTRLLVL.

At least ten counts were recorded for this clonotype. The chain uses TRBV7-2 and TRBJ1-1; the D is unclear. The CDR3 loop spans 11 amino acids. Trimming pared 3 bases from V and 5 bases from J, leaving 4 bases between. CDR1 and CDR2 from the germline V gene are SGHTA and FQGNSA. The CDR3 DNA is TGTGCCAGCAGCTTTCTAACTGAAGCTTTCTTT. Protein product: CASSFLTEAFF.

The chain joins TRBV6-5 to TRBJ2-1, with D maybe TRBD1 (6 bases). Trimming left V 6 bases short and J 3 bases short, with 24 bases between. The CDR3 consists of 18 residues. Germline CDR1 and CDR2: MNHEY and SVGAGI. For the CDR3, the DNA is TGTGCCAGCAGCCACGAGTACAGGGAGAATAGATTCTACAATGAGCAGTTCTTC. Protein product: CASSHEYRENRFYNEQFF.

The chain links TRBV7-4 to TRBJ1-2; no firm D call. The germline CDR1 and CDR2 sequences are SGHVT and SQSDAQ. V lost 0 bases and J lost 9, with 14 bases in between. The CDR3 is 14 residues long. The CDR3 coding sequence is TGTGCCAGCAGCTTAGCGCTGAAGAAAGAAAGCTACACCTTC. Translation: CASSLALKKESYTF.

At least ten counts were recorded for this clonotype. The V gene is TRBV28, the J gene TRBJ2-7; TRBD2 matches 8 bases. This CDR3 region has 15 residues. The junction had 5 bases not matched to a gene; V was cut back by 3 bases and J by 1 base. Germline V gene lookup returns CDR1 MDHEN and CDR2 SYDVKM. The DNA of the CDR3 is TGTGCCAGCAGTTTCGCTAGCGGGCCTTCCTACGAGCAGTACTTC. Its protein product is CASSFASGPSYEQYF.

This chain links TRBV5-6 with TRBJ1-2; TRBD1 matches at 10 bases. Germline V gene data show CDR1 as SGHDT and CDR2 as YYEEEE. Trimming removed 5 bases from V and 2 bases from J; junction bases left unmatched: 6. This CDR3 is built from 15 residues. DNA for the CDR3: TGTGCCAGCAGGGCGACAGGGGGCGCAAACTATGGCTACACCTTC. It yields the protein CASRATGGANYGYTF.

The chain recombines TRBV10-3 with TRBJ1-5; D unresolved. The V gene's germline CDR1 is ENHRY and CDR2 SYGVKD. The V and J ends lost 0 bases and 5 bases respectively, with 8 bases between them. This CDR3 is 14 amino acids long. This CDR3 reads CAISESKPDQPQHF. The DNA of the CDR3 is TGTGCCATCAGTGAGTCGAAACCGGATCAGCCCCAGCATTTT.